This T cell receptor (beta chain) is drawn from a study of shared clonotypes between healthy human individuals. Study-wide results and caveats: Memory subsets generally showed smaller estimated richness than naive subsets did.

Template for every sorted-subset replicate PCR totaled around 200 ng DNA, 25,000 to 30,000 T cell genomes. The data were produced by immunoSEQ multiplex PCR, yet TCRdb's version contains in-frame clones alone and is incomplete. Here the sample spans 2 million to 2.5 million clones, around 90% being singletons. A remark on this clone: Its antigen is not known.

Donors, without exception, were Caucasian adults residing in Nashville, Tennessee. The sequencing sample was made of naive CD4+ T cells from PBMCs. The subset: CD45RA+ positively selected. The TCR originated in a young man in good health. Some clones in this sample may be carry-over from other donors' samples.

CDR3 nucleotide sequence: TGTGCCTGGAGTCGAGGCCGGGACTCCAGCATTCAGTACTTC. It encodes CAWSRGRDSSIQYF. V gene TRBV30 combines with J gene TRBJ2-4, with a tentative D call TRBD2 (6 bases). CDR1 and CDR2 from the germline V gene are GTSNPN and SVGIG (reference sequence). CDR3 length: 14 amino acids. The V and J ends lost 2 bases and 9 bases respectively, with 17 bases between them.